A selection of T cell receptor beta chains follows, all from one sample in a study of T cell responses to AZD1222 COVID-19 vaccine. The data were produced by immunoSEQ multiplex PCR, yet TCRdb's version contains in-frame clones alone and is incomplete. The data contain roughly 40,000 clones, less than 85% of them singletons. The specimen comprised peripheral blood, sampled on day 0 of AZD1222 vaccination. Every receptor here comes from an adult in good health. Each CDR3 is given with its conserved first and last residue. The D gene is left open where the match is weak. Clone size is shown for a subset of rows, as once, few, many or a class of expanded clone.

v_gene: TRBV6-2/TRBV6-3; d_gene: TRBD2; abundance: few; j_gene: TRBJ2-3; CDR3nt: TGTGCCAGCAGTTACCCGGTCCCGGCTAGCGGGGGGCCTAGCACAGATACGCAGTATTTT; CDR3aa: CASSYPVPASGGPSTDTQYF
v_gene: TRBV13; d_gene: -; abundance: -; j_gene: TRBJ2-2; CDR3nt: TGTGCCAGCAGCCCGAGATGGACTCCGAAGACCGGGGAGCTGTTTTTT; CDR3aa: CASSPRWTPKTGELFF
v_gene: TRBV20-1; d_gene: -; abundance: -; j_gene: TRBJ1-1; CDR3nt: TGCAGTGCCAAAAGGACTGAAGCTTTCTTT; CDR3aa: CSAKRTEAFF
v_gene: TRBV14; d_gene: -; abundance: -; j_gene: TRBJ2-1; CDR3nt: TGTGCCAGCAGCGCATACGGACCCGGCGAGTTCTTC; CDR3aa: CASSAYGPGEFF
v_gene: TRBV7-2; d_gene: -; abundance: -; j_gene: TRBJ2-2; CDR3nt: TGTGCCAGCAGCTTAGGGGGCCACACCGGGGAGCTGTTTTTT; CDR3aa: CASSLGGHTGELFF
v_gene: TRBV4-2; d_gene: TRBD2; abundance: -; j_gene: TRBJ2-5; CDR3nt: TGTGCCAGCAGCCAAGAAACGGGGGGGACTAAAGAGACCCAGTACTTC; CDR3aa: CASSQETGGTKETQYF
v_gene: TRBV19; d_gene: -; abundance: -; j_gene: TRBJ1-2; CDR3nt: TGTGCCAGTAGCGTCACAAGGGGGACGCCTGCGGTCGGCTACACCTTC; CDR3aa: CASSVTRGTPAVGYTF
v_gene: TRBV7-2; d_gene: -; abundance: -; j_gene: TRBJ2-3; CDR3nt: TGTGCCAGCAGCTTCCTCCTCACAGATACGCAGTATTTT; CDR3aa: CASSFLLTDTQYF
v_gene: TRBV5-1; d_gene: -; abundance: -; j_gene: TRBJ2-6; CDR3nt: TGCGCCAGCAGCTTGGACAGGGTCTCTATAGACGTCCTGACTTTC; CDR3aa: CASSLDRVSIDVLTF
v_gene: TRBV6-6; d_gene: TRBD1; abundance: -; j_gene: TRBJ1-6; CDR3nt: TGTGCCAGCAGTTCAGTAGGGACAGAGGTATCACCCCTCCACTTT; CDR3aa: CASSSVGTEVSPLHF
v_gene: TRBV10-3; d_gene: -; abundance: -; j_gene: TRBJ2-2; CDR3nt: TGTGCCATCAGTGGGGGCCAGGCCACCGGGGAGCTGTTTTTT; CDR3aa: CAISGGQATGELFF
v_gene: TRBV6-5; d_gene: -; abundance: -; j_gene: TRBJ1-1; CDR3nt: TGTGCCAGCAGTTCCGAGGGCGCAGAGAACACTGAAGCTTTCTTT; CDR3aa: CASSSEGAENTEAFF
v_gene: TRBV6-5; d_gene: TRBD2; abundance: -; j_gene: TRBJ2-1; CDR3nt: TGTGCCACGACGACTCGGCGGGGGGAATACAATGAGCAGTTCTTC; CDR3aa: CATTTRRGEYNEQFF
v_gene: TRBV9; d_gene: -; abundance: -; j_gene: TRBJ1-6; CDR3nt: TGTGCCAGCAGCCCCTTGACGGACCCTTATTCACCCCTCCACTTT; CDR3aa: CASSPLTDPYSPLHF
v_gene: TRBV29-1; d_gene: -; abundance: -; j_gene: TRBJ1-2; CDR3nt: TGCAGCGTTGAAGCAGGGCGTGGTGGCTACACCTTC; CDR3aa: CSVEAGRGGYTF
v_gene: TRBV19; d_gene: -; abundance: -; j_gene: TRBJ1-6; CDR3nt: TGTGCCAGTAGTATATTGGCAGCCTTTAATTCACCCCTCCACTTT; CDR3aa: CASSILAAFNSPLHF
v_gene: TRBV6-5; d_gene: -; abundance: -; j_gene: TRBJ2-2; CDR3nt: TGTGCCATCGCAGGGGATACCGGGGAGCTGTTTTTT; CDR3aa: CAIAGDTGELFF
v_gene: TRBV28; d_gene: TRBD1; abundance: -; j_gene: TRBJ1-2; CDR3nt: TGTGCCAGCAGTACACCGGGACAGGGGCTTGGTAACTATGGCTACACCTTC; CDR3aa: CASSTPGQGLGNYGYTF
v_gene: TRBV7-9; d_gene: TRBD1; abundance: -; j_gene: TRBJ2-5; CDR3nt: TGTGCCAGCAGCTGGGGGACAGTAGAGGAGACCCAGTACTTC; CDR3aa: CASSWGTVEETQYF
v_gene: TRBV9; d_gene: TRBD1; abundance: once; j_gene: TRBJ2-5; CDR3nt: TGTGCCAGCAGCGTAGGCCAGGGGGCGTGGGAGACCCAGTACTTC; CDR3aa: CASSVGQGAWETQYF
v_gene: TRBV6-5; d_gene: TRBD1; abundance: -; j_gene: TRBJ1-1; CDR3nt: TGTGCCAGCAGTCCGCGGACAGGGGCGGATTTCTTT; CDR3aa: CASSPRTGADFF
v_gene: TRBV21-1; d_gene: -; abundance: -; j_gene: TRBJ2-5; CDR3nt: TGTGCACGGAAGGCGACTAGCGCATACCAAGAGACCCAGTACTTC; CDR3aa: CARKATSAYQETQYF
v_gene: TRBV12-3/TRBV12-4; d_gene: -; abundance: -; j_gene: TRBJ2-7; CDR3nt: TGTGCCAGCAGCGAGGACGGGACCTACGAGCAGTACTTC; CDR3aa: CASSEDGTYEQYF
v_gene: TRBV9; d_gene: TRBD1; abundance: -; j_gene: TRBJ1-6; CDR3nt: TGTGCCAGCAGCGGACAGGGAGGTCGAGGTTCACCCCTCCACTTT; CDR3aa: CASSGQGGRGSPLHF
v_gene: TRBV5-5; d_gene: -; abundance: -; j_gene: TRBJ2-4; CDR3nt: TGTGCCAGCAGCTTGGGGAGGGGGCCCAAAAACATTCAGTACTTC; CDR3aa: CASSLGRGPKNIQYF
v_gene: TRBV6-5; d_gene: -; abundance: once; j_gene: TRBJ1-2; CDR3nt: TGTGCCAGCAGGCAGGGGCTTGGTGGCTACACCTTC; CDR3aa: CASRQGLGGYTF
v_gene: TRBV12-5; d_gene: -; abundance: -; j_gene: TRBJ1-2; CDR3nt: TGTGCTAGTGATCATAGGACGGGACCAAATGGCTACACCTTC; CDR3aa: CASDHRTGPNGYTF
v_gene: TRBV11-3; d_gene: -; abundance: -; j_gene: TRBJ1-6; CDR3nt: TGTGCCAGCAGCCTTAATTCTGGGCAGGACCCGCTCCACTTT; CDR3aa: CASSLNSGQDPLHF
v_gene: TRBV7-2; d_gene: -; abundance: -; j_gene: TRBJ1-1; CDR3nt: TGTGCCAGCAGCTTAGTCCCAGAGAACACTGAAGCTTTCTTT; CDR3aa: CASSLVPENTEAFF
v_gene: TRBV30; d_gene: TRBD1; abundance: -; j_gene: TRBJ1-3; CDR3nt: TGTGCCTGGGGCCATGGGACAGCTGGAAACACCATATATTTT; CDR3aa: CAWGHGTAGNTIYF
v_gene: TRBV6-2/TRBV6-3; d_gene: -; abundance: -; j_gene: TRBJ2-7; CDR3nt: TGTGCCAGCAGTTACCTAGTTGGCGGGCTAACCTACGAGCAGTACTTC; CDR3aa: CASSYLVGGLTYEQYF
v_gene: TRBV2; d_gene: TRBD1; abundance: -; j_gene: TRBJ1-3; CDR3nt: TGTGCCAGCAGTGCGACTGGGACAGGGCGTTCTGGAAACACCATATATTTT; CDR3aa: CASSATGTGRSGNTIYF
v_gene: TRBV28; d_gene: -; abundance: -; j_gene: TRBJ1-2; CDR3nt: TGTGCCAGCGCAGGGGTGGACTATGGCTACACCTTC; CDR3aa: CASAGVDYGYTF
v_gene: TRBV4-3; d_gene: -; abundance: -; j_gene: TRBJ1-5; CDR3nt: TGCGCCAGCAGCCAAGATCGTAGGGGCAATCAGCCCCAGCATTTT; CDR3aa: CASSQDRRGNQPQHF
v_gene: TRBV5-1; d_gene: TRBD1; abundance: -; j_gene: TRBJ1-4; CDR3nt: TGCGCCAGCAGCTTGGTGGGACAGGGGGCCGGCGGGAATGAAAAACTGTTTTTT; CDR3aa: CASSLVGQGAGGNEKLFF
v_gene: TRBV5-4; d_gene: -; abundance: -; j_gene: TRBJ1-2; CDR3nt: TGTGCCAGCAGCTTGCAGGGGACCAACTATGGCTACACCTTC; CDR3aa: CASSLQGTNYGYTF
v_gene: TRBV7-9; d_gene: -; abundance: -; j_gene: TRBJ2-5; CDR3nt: TGTGCCAGCAGCCGGGAGACCCAGTACTTC; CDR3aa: CASSRETQYF
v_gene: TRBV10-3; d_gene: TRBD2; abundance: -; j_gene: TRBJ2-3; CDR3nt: TGTGCCATCAGGCCCACCGGGACTAGCGGGTTCCTCGCTAGCACAGATACGCAGTATTTT; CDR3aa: CAIRPTGTSGFLASTDTQYF
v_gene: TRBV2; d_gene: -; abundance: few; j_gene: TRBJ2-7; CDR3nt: TGTGCCAGCAGTGAAAGTAGGGGGAACTCCTACGAGCAGTACTTC; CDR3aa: CASSESRGNSYEQYF
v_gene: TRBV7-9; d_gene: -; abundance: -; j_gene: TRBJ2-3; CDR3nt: TGTGCCAGCAGCTCCCAGGGGGATACGCAGTATTTT; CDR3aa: CASSSQGDTQYF
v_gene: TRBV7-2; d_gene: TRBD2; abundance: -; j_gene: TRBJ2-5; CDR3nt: TGTGCCAGCAGCCCCGGTCATGGCGGACTAGAAGAGACCCAGTACTTC; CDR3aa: CASSPGHGGLEETQYF
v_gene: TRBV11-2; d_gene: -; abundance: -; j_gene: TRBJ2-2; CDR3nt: TGTGCCAGCAGCTCGACTAGGGTAAACACCGGGGAGCTGTTTTTT; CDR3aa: CASSSTRVNTGELFF
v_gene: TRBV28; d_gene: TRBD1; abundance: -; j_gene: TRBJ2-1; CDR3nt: TGTGCCAGCAGTATTCCGGGACAGGGGGCCACCAATGAGCAGTTCTTC; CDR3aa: CASSIPGQGATNEQFF
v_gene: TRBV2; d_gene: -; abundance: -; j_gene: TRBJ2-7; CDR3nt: TGTGCCAGCGGGGGGCAGACCTACGAGCAGTACTTC; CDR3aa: CASGGQTYEQYF
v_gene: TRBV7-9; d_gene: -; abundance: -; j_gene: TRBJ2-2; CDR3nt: TGTGCCAGCAGTTCTCGGGACATCACCGGGGAGCTGTTTTTT; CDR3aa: CASSSRDITGELFF
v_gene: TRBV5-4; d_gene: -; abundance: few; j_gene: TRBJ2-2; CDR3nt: TGTGCCAGCAGCTTTGACTGGGGAAAGGCTGAGCTGTTTTTT; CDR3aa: CASSFDWGKAELFF
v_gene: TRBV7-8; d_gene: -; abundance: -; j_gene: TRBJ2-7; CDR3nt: TGTGCCAGCAGCTTAGCGGGGATGGGGTCCTACGAGCAGTACTTC; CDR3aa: CASSLAGMGSYEQYF
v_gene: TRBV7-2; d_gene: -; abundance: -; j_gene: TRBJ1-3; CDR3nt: TGTGCCAGCAGCCCGACGGCTTCTGGAAACACCATATATTTT; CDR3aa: CASSPTASGNTIYF
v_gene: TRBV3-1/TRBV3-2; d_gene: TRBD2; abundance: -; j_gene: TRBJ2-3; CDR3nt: TGTGCCAGCAGCCAATTCACTAGCGGGGGCGGTAGCACAGATACGCAGTATTTT; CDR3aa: CASSQFTSGGGSTDTQYF
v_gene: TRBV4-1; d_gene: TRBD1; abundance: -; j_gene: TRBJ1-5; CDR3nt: TGCGCCAGCAGCCAAGATCCTGGGACAGGGGTGCAGCCCCAGCATTTT; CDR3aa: CASSQDPGTGVQPQHF
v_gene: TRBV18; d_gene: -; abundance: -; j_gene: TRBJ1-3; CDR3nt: TGTGCCAGCTCACGAGGTTCCCGAAGCTCTGGAAACACCATATATTTT; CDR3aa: CASSRGSRSSGNTIYF